This TCR beta chain was captured in a study of cytomegalovirus exposure and HLA in healthy donors. The PCR made use of 60 Vbeta and 13 Jbeta primers. TCRdb's table, derived via immunoSEQ multiplex PCR, lists solely in-frame clones and lacks some. This table holds tens of thousands of clones, around three quarters found once. Germline CDR1 reads SGHVS; CDR2 reads FNYEAQ. This CDR3 comprises 12 residues. The V end was cut by 5 bases, the J end by 5 bases, with 9 bases between. Comment on this clone: Antigen specificity is unknown.

Points from the study as a whole: Several V segments, TRBV6-2 and TRBV6-3 among them, could not be told apart and were dropped. Later examination showed HLA-associated TCR beta chains had greater clonal expansion than equally common others.

This chain links TRBV7-6 with TRBJ2-5; possibly TRBD2 for D (5 bases). The receptor's source is a man aged 30 to 45 in good health and CMV-seronegative. Sequenced: PBMCs. The CDR3 sequence is CASSPPGETQYF. The CDR3 DNA follows: TGTGCCAGCAGCCCTCCGGGGGAGACCCAGTACTTC.